This T cell receptor beta chain was obtained from a study of blood T cell repertoires in COVID-19. Study-level background: Spain, Italy and the United States supplied samples that represented acute and convalescent COVID-19. In each case, the material was cDNA or gDNA derived from T cells, B-cell-depleted T cells, or PBMCs.

In the authors' workflow: Reference gene primers were amplified, and this amplification served to estimate nucleated cell counts. The protocol was immunoSEQ multiplex PCR, while the TCRdb copy is restricted to in-frame clones and leaves out a portion. That table is the source of V, J and clone size, and D and trimming were worked out from the DNA. The sample comprises about 150,000 clones, more than 70% of which are singletons, and less than 15% rests with the top ten. The CDR3 has 14 amino acids. CDR1 is MNHNY, CDR2 SVGAGI, per germline (reference sequence). Losses at the gene ends were 6 bases for V and 4 bases for J; bases not matched to a gene: 6.

The receptor was derived from a young man with active or convalescent COVID-19. The chain employs TRBV6-6 and TRBJ1-3; 7 bases align to TRBD1. The sample comprised peripheral blood. The CDR3 sequence is CASRTGTVGNTIYF. The CDR3 DNA is TGTGCCAGCAGGACCGGGACAGTAGGAAACACCATATATTTT.